Each of the 25 T cell receptor beta chains below was sequenced from the same sample in a study of stem cell transplantation in POMP-related autoinflammatory disease. General observations from the study: Patients with PRAID showed a restricted number of unique TRB V-J gene pairings. In patients with PRAID, every analyzed T-cell subset tended to show lower diversity and higher clonality.

The antigens these receptors bind are not known. The method was immunoSEQ multiplex PCR; TCRdb's version includes in-frame clones alone and lacks a portion of them. The profile covers under 11,000 clones, with around 86% appearing a single time and approximately 54% taken by the ten largest. The specimen comprised CD8+ T cells from PBMCs, sampled before stem cell transplantation. The receptor set was obtained from a human donor with POMP-related autoinflammation and immune dysregulation (PRAID).

The J gene is TRBJ2-5, the V gene TRBV30; a possible D gene is TRBD1 (5 bases). From germline, CDR1 is GTSNPN and CDR2 SVGIG (reference sequence). V was cut by 8 bases and J by 3 bases, with 16 bases left in between. The CDR3 extends over 13 amino acids. The CDR3 region is CAGAQDWEETQYF. The CDR3 coding sequence is TGTGCCGGGGCCCAAGACTGGGAAGAGACCCAGTACTTC.

V is TRBV6-6 and J is TRBJ1-2, with D unresolved. CDR3 length equals 11 residues. Trimming pared 2 bases from V and 10 bases from J, leaving 8 bases between. Germline-derived CDR1 and CDR2 are MNHNY and SVGAGI (reference sequence). Written as DNA, the CDR3 is TGTGCCAGCAGTTACAGCGGGGACTACACCTTC. Protein: CASSYSGDYTF.

The chain joins TRBV19 to TRBJ1-2; TRBD1 might be the D (5 bases). Germline V lookup: CDR1 LNHDA, CDR2 SQIVND (reference sequence). The CDR3 length is 11 residues. The V end was cut by 10 bases, the J end by 8 bases, with 14 bases between. The CDR3 reads CATRDLQGYTF. Here the CDR3 DNA reads TGTGCCACTCGGGACCTCCAAGGCTACACCTTC.

The chain combines TRBV27 with TRBJ2-3, with a tentative D call TRBD2 (7 bases). Trimming took 4 bases from V and 2 from J, leaving 13 bases between them. CDR1 and CDR2 (germline): MNHEY, SMNVEV (reference sequence). This CDR3 comprises 15 residues. The CDR3 loop is CASSWGRGYTDTQYF. CDR3 bases: TGTGCCAGCAGTTGGGGGCGGGGGTACACAGATACGCAGTATTTT.

This rearrangement joins TRBV11-2 to TRBJ2-1; D not resolved. This CDR3 contains 13 residues. V was clipped by 3 bases and J by 4 bases, with 7 bases between them. Germline V gene data show CDR1 as SGHAT and CDR2 as FQNNGV. The CDR3 sequence: CASSLGFYNEQFF. The CDR3, as DNA: TGTGCCAGCAGCTTGGGCTTTTACAATGAGCAGTTCTTC.

This chain connects TRBV19 to TRBJ2-1, with 7 bases lining up with TRBD2. CDR1 is LNHDA, CDR2 SQIVND, per germline (reference sequence). The CDR3 runs to 19 residues. With 6 bases clipped from V and 1 base from J, the junction kept 18 bases outside the gene matches. CDR3 residues: CASRSIGRGLESSYNEQFF. The CDR3 coding sequence is TGTGCCAGTAGAAGTATAGGGAGGGGTTTGGAGAGTTCCTACAATGAGCAGTTCTTC.

V is TRBV14 and J is TRBJ1-1, with a weak D call TRBD1 (5 bases). The germline CDR1 and CDR2 sequences are SGHDN and FVKESK. Trimming pared 4 bases from V and 6 bases from J, leaving 12 bases between. The CDR3 is 13 amino acids. This CDR3 reads CASSPGGWSEAFF. The DNA for the CDR3 is TGTGCCAGCAGCCCGGGGGGGTGGTCTGAAGCTTTCTTT.

The V gene is TRBV9, the J gene TRBJ1-2; the D gene is possibly TRBD1 (6 bases). Trimming removed 3 bases from V and 6 bases from J, with 15 bases in between. CDR3 length: 14 amino acids. Germline V gene data show CDR1 as SGDLS and CDR2 as YYNGEE. CDR3 sequence reads: CASSAQGFHDGYTF. The CDR3 coding sequence is TGTGCCAGCAGCGCCCAGGGGTTCCATGATGGCTACACCTTC.

The chain combines TRBV11-1 with TRBJ2-5; TRBD2 is a possible D gene (5 bases). Per germline, CDR1 SGHAT and CDR2 FQDESV (reference sequence). Trimming pared 1 base from V and 5 bases from J, leaving 8 bases between. CDR3 size: 13 residues. The CDR3 coding sequence is TGTGCCAGCAGCTTAGGAGGGCTGGAGACCCAGTACTTC. The encoded protein is CASSLGGLETQYF.

CDR3 in DNA: TGTGCCAGCAGTGACTCGCCGGGGCCCGGCACAGATACGCAGTATTTT. Translating it yields CASSDSPGPGTDTQYF. The chain uses TRBV6-4 and TRBJ2-3, with D perhaps assigned TRBD1 or TRBD2 (5 bases each). Germline CDR1 reads MRHNA; CDR2 reads SNTAGT. V was pared by 0 bases and J by 1 base, with 11 bases between. The CDR3 runs 16 residues.

This chain connects TRBV7-9 to TRBJ2-4; possibly TRBD1 for D (5 bases). CDR3 length equals 14 residues. Trimming stripped 5 bases from V and 7 bases from J, with 15 bases between. Germline V gives CDR1 SEHNR, CDR2 FQNEAQ (reference sequence). CDR3 residues: CASSPTGFWNIQYF. Here the CDR3 DNA reads TGTGCCAGCAGCCCTACAGGTTTCTGGAACATTCAGTACTTC.

V usage is TRBV29-1 and J usage is TRBJ1-1; D is unclear. The CDR3 length is 11 residues. Germline CDR1 SQVTM, CDR2 ANQGSEA. Between the trimmed V and J ends, which lost 0 bases and 7 bases, there was a span of 6 bases. The CDR3 sequence: CSVEDLGEAFF. The CDR3 coding sequence is TGCAGCGTTGAAGATCTAGGTGAAGCTTTCTTT.

Here the CDR3 reads CASSPGQTNEQFF. The CDR3 DNA sequence: TGTGCCAGCAGCCCGGGACAGACCAATGAGCAGTTCTTC. This chain uses TRBV7-6 with TRBJ2-1; 7 bases agree with TRBD1. Germline V CDR1 and CDR2: SGHVS, FNYEAQ. The CDR3 covers 13 residues. V shed 5 bases and J 6 bases; nucleotides not matched to a gene: 4.

V gene TRBV13 combines with J gene TRBJ2-7; 7 nucleotides line up with TRBD1. The CDR3 sequence is 15 residues long. The V gene's germline CDR1 is PRHDT and CDR2 FYEKMQ (reference sequence). With V trimmed by 3 bases and J by 1 base, 6 bases remained unmatched. CDR3 in amino acids: CASSFLSGGSYEQYF. For the CDR3, the DNA is TGTGCCAGCAGCTTCTTGTCAGGGGGATCCTACGAGCAGTACTTC.

The chain employs TRBV29-1 and TRBJ2-1, with D tentatively TRBD1 (5 bases). Germline CDR1 SQVTM, CDR2 ANQGSEA. The CDR3 contains 16 residues. The germline V and J ends were trimmed by 3 bases and 3 bases, with 18 bases remaining between them. This CDR3 is CSVDGNQGTVYNEQFF. The CDR3, as DNA: TGCAGCGTTGACGGTAATCAGGGTACCGTCTACAATGAGCAGTTCTTC.

The rearrangement joins TRBV11-2 to TRBJ1-2; TRBD1 matches 7 bases. Germline-derived CDR1 and CDR2 are SGHAT and FQNNGV. The CDR3 covers 15 residues. The V and J ends lost 5 bases and 0 bases, in that order; junction bases with no gene match: 6. Written as DNA, the CDR3 is TGTGCCAGCAGCGTAACAGGGGCGCCTAACTATGGCTACACCTTC. Residues: CASSVTGAPNYGYTF.

The V call is TRBV19, the J call TRBJ2-7; no clear D. V was clipped by 1 base and J by 2 bases, with 9 bases between them. This CDR3 spans 14 amino acids. Germline V gene sequence: CDR1 LNHDA, CDR2 SQIVND (reference sequence). CDR3 sequence: CASSIGSGAYEQYF. In DNA form, the CDR3 reads TGTGCCAGTAGTATAGGATCCGGAGCCTACGAGCAGTACTTC.

CDR3 protein: CASRVVGDTNYGYTF. CDR3 nucleotides: TGTGCCAGCAGGGTCGTGGGAGATACGAACTATGGCTACACCTTC. This chain connects TRBV27 to TRBJ1-2; no clear D. The CDR3 is 15 residues long. The V and J ends lost 6 bases and 2 bases respectively, with 16 bases between them. Germline CDR1 is MNHEY and CDR2 is SMNVEV (reference sequence).

The chain uses TRBV29-1 and TRBJ1-2, with D hard to call. Germline V gene sequence: CDR1 SQVTM, CDR2 ANQGSEA. CDR3 length: 9 residues. V lost 3 bases to trimming and J lost 8 bases, with 4 bases between them. The CDR3 protein is CSVEQGYTF. The CDR3 DNA reads as TGCAGCGTTGAGCAGGGCTACACCTTC.

This chain connects TRBV29-1 to TRBJ2-2; 14 bases match TRBD2. Germline trimming cut 6 bases from V and 5 bases from J; bases unmatched to any gene: 5. From germline, CDR1 is SQVTM and CDR2 ANQGSEA. The CDR3 loop spans 15 amino acids. CDR3 amino acids: CSVPGLAGATGELFF. CDR3 nucleotides: TGCAGCGTACCGGGACTAGCGGGAGCAACCGGGGAGCTGTTTTTT.

The chain uses TRBV7-9 and TRBJ2-7; D remains unclear. Germline V CDR1 and CDR2: SEHNR, FQNEAQ (reference sequence). The CDR3 consists of 13 residues. V was trimmed by 3 bases and J by 11 bases, leaving 17 bases between them. The CDR3 sequence is CASSLPRQSKEYF. The CDR3 bases are TGTGCCAGCAGCTTGCCGCGTCAATCGAAGGAGTACTTC.

DNA of the CDR3: TGTGCCAGCAGTTTGGGGACTAGCGGGCGAGAGACCCAGTACTTC. Encoded protein: CASSLGTSGRETQYF. The chain is built from TRBV27 and TRBJ2-5, with TRBD2 matching 12 bases. The germline CDR1 and CDR2 sequences are MNHEY and SMNVEV (reference sequence). The J segment lost 4 bases and the V segment lost 3 bases, leaving 3 bases of the junction unmatched. The CDR3 covers 15 residues.

This chain joins TRBV27 and TRBJ2-1, with 10 positions matching TRBD2. Germline CDR1 and CDR2: MNHEY and SMNVEV (reference sequence). The ends lost 5 bases at V and 6 bases at J; junction bases unmatched: 10. The CDR3 length is 16 residues. CDR3 sequence: CASSGGLAHNLNEQFF. In nucleotides, the CDR3 is TGTGCCAGCAGTGGGGGACTAGCGCATAATCTCAATGAGCAGTTCTTC.

By frequency in the sample, this clone is hyperexpanded. This sequence joins TRBV27 and TRBJ1-5; D remains ambiguous. V dropped 0 bases and J dropped 2 bases, with 8 bases sitting between them. The CDR3 is 15 amino acids. Germline CDR1 reads MNHEY; CDR2 reads SMNVEV (reference sequence). In DNA form, the CDR3 reads TGTGCCAGCAGTTTATCGCTAGGGCGCAATCAGCCCCAGCATTTT. It yields the protein CASSLSLGRNQPQHF.

The chain couples TRBV4-1 to TRBJ2-7; unclear D gene. Germline assignment: CDR1 MGHRA and CDR2 YSYEKL. Trimming took off 0 bases at V and 7 bases at J, with 7 bases between the two ends. The CDR3 runs 12 residues. In nucleotides, the CDR3 is TGCGCCAGCAGCCAAGATCTCTCAGAGCAGTACTTC. Translated: CASSQDLSEQYF.